This TCR beta chain was obtained from a study of beta chain features in type 1 diabetes. Study-wide points: In every one of the four CD4+ subsets, TCRB CDR3s were moderately but significantly shorter in Type 1 diabetes patients.

Reverse transcription of all isolated RNA meant that expressed TCRB transcripts were sequenced. The data were produced by immunoSEQ multiplex PCR, yet TCRdb's version contains in-frame clones alone and is incomplete. This table holds about 140,000 clones, about 7% found once. With V trimmed by 3 bases and J by 0 bases, 6 bases remained unmatched. From germline, CDR1 is SGHKS and CDR2 YYEKEE (reference sequence). CDR3 length equals 17 residues. For this clone: Antigen specificity is unknown.

This clonotype was obtained from a woman aged 25 to 39 in good health. Sample: central memory CD4+ T cells from blood. The rearrangement uses TRBV5-5 and TRBJ2-6; 7 positions agree with TRBD2. The CDR3 protein is CASSSLADPSGANVLTF. For the CDR3, the DNA is TGTGCCAGCAGCTCTCTAGCGGATCCCTCTGGGGCCAACGTCCTGACTTTC.